This T cell receptor (beta chain) was observed in a study of shared clonotypes between healthy human individuals. V was pared by 8 bases and J by 0 bases, with 10 bases between. The length of the CDR3 is 14 residues. The germline CDR1 and CDR2 sequences are MDHEN and SYDVKM. The protocol was immunoSEQ multiplex PCR, while the TCRdb copy is restricted to in-frame clones and leaves out a portion. Altogether more than 200,000 clones are present, approximately 65% being singletons, with the ten largest covering approximately 10%. A few counts support this clone. Source material: memory CD4+ T cells sorted from blood. This sample's subset: CD45RA-negative fraction. The V and J genes are TRBV28 and TRBJ2-2; no reliable D call. This TCR was recovered from a man aged 25-45 years in good health. The CDR3 DNA reads as TGTGCCAGCTCGACACATCCGAACACCGGGGAGCTGTTTTTT. This gives the protein CASSTHPNTGELFF.